Each of the 31 T cell receptor beta chains below was sequenced from the same sample in a study of shared clonotypes between healthy human individuals. Measured with immunoSEQ multiplex PCR; TCRdb has only the in-frame clones, and not every one. The repertoire consists of a few million clones, with 90% to 96% occurring once and the leading ten covering approximately 0.13%. The sequenced sample was naive CD4+ T cells sorted from blood. Subset given: CD45RA+ positively selected. These receptors all stem from a man younger than 35 in good health.

The V gene is TRBV10-3, the J gene TRBJ2-1; D remains unclear. V was cut by 2 bases and J by 7 bases, with 15 bases left in between. The CDR3 totals 15 residues. Germline loops: CDR1 ENHRY, CDR2 SYGVKD. The CDR3, as DNA: TGTGCCATCAGTGAGGGGCCTGGGCAGACGAATGAGCAGTTCTTC. Protein sequence: CAISEGPGQTNEQFF.

The V and J genes are TRBV5-1 and TRBJ2-7; no definite D call. Per germline, CDR1 SGHRS and CDR2 YFSETQ. The CDR3 runs to 15 residues. V was pared by 4 bases and J by 0 bases, with 14 bases between. CDR3 nucleotide sequence: TGCGCCAGCAGCCGTCCTCAGCCAGACTCCTACGAGCAGTACTTC. It specifies CASSRPQPDSYEQYF.

This clone was counted once. The chain uses TRBV9 and TRBJ2-2, with 7 bases that match TRBD1. Germline loops: CDR1 SGDLS, CDR2 YYNGEE. The CDR3 is 16 amino acids. The ends lost 3 bases at V and 0 bases at J; junction bases unmatched: 5. Here the CDR3 reads CASSAGTGANTGELFF. The DNA for the CDR3 is TGTGCCAGCAGCGCGGGTACAGGGGCGAACACCGGGGAGCTGTTTTTT.

This chain links TRBV6-6 with TRBJ2-1; 8 positions agree with TRBD2. The CDR3 runs to 14 residues. After removal of 7 bases from V and 7 bases from J, the junction contained 9 bases not matched to a gene. Germline CDR1 is MNHNY and CDR2 is SVGAGI (reference sequence). In DNA form, the CDR3 reads TGTGCCAGCATGGGGAGCGGGGGAGGGAATGAGCAGTTCTTC. The encoded protein is CASMGSGGGNEQFF.

The chain links TRBV7-8 to TRBJ2-7, with 9 bases aligning to TRBD1. The CDR3 loop spans 15 amino acids. The V gene's germline CDR1 is SGHVS and CDR2 FQNEAQ. V shed 6 bases, J shed 3 bases, and the junction held 9 bases outside the gene matches. For the CDR3, the DNA is TGTGCCAGCAGGCAAAGGACAGGGGAAAACTACGAGCAGTACTTC. Protein: CASRQRTGENYEQYF.

The chain combines TRBV27 with TRBJ2-2, with 9 bases identical to TRBD1. The V gene's germline CDR1 is MNHEY and CDR2 SMNVEV (reference sequence). V gave up 6 bases and J gave up 2 bases; unmatched junction bases: 4. This CDR3 region has 15 residues. The CDR3 DNA reads TGTGCCAGCAGATTACAGGGGGCAAACACCGGGGAGCTGTTTTTT. It yields the protein CASRLQGANTGELFF.

The rearrangement joins TRBV10-3 to TRBJ2-7; no definite D call. This CDR3 is built from 13 residues. V was pared by 10 bases and J by 7 bases, with 20 bases between. Germline-derived CDR1 and CDR2 are ENHRY and SYGVKD. The CDR3 DNA follows: TGTGCCACCGCACCCGACGATCAAGGGGAGCAGTACTTC. It yields the protein CATAPDDQGEQYF.

The table lists this clone with a count of one. The chain joins TRBV28 to TRBJ1-5; D perhaps matches TRBD1 (6 bases). Germline V CDR1 and CDR2: MDHEN, SYDVKM. V was shortened by 2 bases and J by 3 bases, with 11 bases between the two germline ends. The CDR3 runs 15 residues. The CDR3 spells CASSLIQGFNQPQHF. CDR3 coding DNA: TGTGCCAGCAGTTTAATACAGGGATTCAATCAGCCCCAGCATTTT. The variable domain in full, with the rest retrieved from reference TRBV28 and TRBJ1-5, is DVKVTQSSRYLVKRTGEKVFLECVQDMDHENMFWYRQDPGLGLRLIYFSYDVKMKEKGDIPEGYSVSREKKERFSLILESASTNQTSMYLCASSLIQGFNQPQHFGDGTRLSIL.

The chain combines TRBV28 with TRBJ2-5, with a weak D call TRBD1 (6 bases). V gave up 3 bases and J gave up 2 bases, with 22 bases separating them. The CDR3 loop spans 18 amino acids. Germline V gene lookup returns CDR1 MDHEN and CDR2 SYDVKM. The CDR3 sequence: CASSFPIEQGRGQETQYF. CDR3 coding DNA: TGTGCCAGCAGTTTCCCTATTGAACAGGGTAGAGGGCAAGAGACCCAGTACTTC.

This chain joins TRBV5-5 and TRBJ2-7; no firm D call. CDR3 length: 14 residues. The germline CDR1 and CDR2 sequences are SGHKS and YYEKEE (reference sequence). The V end lost 5 bases, the J end lost 3 bases, and 15 bases lay between the germline ends. The CDR3 loop reads CASSPLTGNYEQYF. In DNA form, the CDR3 reads TGTGCCAGCAGTCCCCTGACTGGGAACTACGAGCAGTACTTC. Drawing the rest from reference TRBV5-5 and TRBJ2-7, the complete variable domain is DAGVTQSPTHLIKTRGQQVTLRCSPISGHKSVSWYQQVLGQGPQFIFQYYEKEERGRGNFPDRFSARQFPNYSSELNVNALLLGDSALYLCASSPLTGNYEQYFGPGTRLTVT.

The chain joins TRBV19 to TRBJ1-6, with D possibly matching TRBD1 (5 bases). Germline-derived CDR1 and CDR2 are LNHDA and SQIVND (reference sequence). The CDR3 is made up of 15 amino acids. The CDR3 nucleotides read TGTGCGGGGAAAAACAGGTTGAGGGGCGACTCACCCCTCCACTTT. Protein: CAGKNRLRGDSPLHF.

The chain joins TRBV6-1 to TRBJ1-3, with TRBD1 as a possible D gene (5 bases). Germline V gene lookup returns CDR1 MNHNS and CDR2 SASEGT. This CDR3 contains 13 residues. The V end lost 4 bases, the J end lost 2 bases, and 6 bases lay between the germline ends. CDR3 bases: TGTGCCAGCAGTGTAGGGGCTGGAAACACCATATATTTT. This gives the protein CASSVGAGNTIYF.

The V and J genes are TRBV15 and TRBJ2-1; the D is unclear. Trimming cost V 3 bases and J 1 base, with 7 bases left between them. The germline CDR1 and CDR2 sequences are LNHNV and YYDKDF (reference sequence). This CDR3 region has 14 residues. The chain's CDR3 is CATSRGLSYNEQFF. CDR3 DNA sequence: TGTGCCACCAGCAGGGGGTTGTCCTACAATGAGCAGTTCTTC.

This chain uses TRBV5-8 with TRBJ2-3; either TRBD1 or TRBD2 may fit D (5 bases each). V was shortened by 4 bases and J by 4 bases, with 16 bases between the two germline ends. The V gene's germline CDR1 is SGHTS and CDR2 YDEGEE. This CDR3 is built from 15 residues. The DNA for the CDR3 is TGTGCCAGCAGCAGCGGCAGGGAGTTCGCAGATACGCAGTATTTT. As protein: CASSSGREFADTQYF.

The sample holds one count of this clone. The CDR3 here is CASSLGLAGELAAYEQYF. In DNA form, the CDR3 reads TGTGCCAGCTCTCTGGGACTAGCGGGAGAGCTAGCCGCCTACGAGCAGTACTTC. The chain uses TRBV18 and TRBJ2-7; the match to TRBD2 covers 14 bases. CDR3 length: 18 amino acids. J lost 2 bases, V lost 6 bases, and 12 bases had no gene match. In germline, CDR1 is KGHSH, CDR2 LQKENI.

The rearrangement uses TRBV4-1 and TRBJ2-7; the D is unclear. V was shortened by 0 bases and J by 3 bases, with 6 bases between the two germline ends. Germline CDR1 reads MGHRA; CDR2 reads YSYEKL. This CDR3 contains 13 residues. CDR3 sequence: CASSQDFHYEQYF. The DNA for the CDR3 is TGCGCCAGCAGCCAAGATTTCCACTACGAGCAGTACTTC.

This clone was observed once. The chain links TRBV18 to TRBJ1-5; D is uncertain. This CDR3 is built from 14 residues. Germline loops: CDR1 KGHSH, CDR2 LQKENI. V was cut by 4 bases and J by 1 base, with 8 bases left in between. CDR3 loop: CASSLLSSNQPQHF. The CDR3 DNA follows: TGTGCCAGCTCACTACTCAGCAGCAATCAGCCCCAGCATTTT.

The gene calls are TRBV5-1 and TRBJ2-7, with TRBD1 identical over 11 bases. This CDR3 contains 13 residues. Germline values: CDR1 SGHRS, CDR2 YFSETQ. V was pared by 4 bases and J by 4 bases, with 1 base of the junction left unmatched. CDR3 amino acids: CASSGQGAYEQYF. The CDR3 DNA is TGCGCCAGCAGCGGACAGGGGGCGTACGAGCAGTACTTC.

The chain employs TRBV6-5 and TRBJ1-2, with a tentative D call TRBD1 (6 bases). This CDR3 has 15 residues. V lost 0 bases, J lost 3 bases, and 11 bases lay in between. Germline CDR1 MNHEY, CDR2 SVGAGI. The CDR3 DNA follows: TGTGCCAGCAGTTACTCGGGCGGGGGCGACTATGGCTACACCTTC. As protein: CASSYSGGGDYGYTF.

CDR3 nucleotides: TGCGCCAGCAGCTTGCCAGGGATGGATGGCTACACCTTC. This translates into CASSLPGMDGYTF. This sequence joins TRBV5-1 and TRBJ1-2; D might be TRBD1 (5 bases). The V and J ends lost 1 base and 6 bases respectively, with 10 bases between them. The CDR3 is made up of 13 amino acids. Germline values: CDR1 SGHRS, CDR2 YFSETQ.

Concerning this clone itself: The same CDR3 also results from other DNA sequences found in this sample. V is TRBV11-2 and J is TRBJ2-7; D gene ambiguous. In germline, CDR1 is SGHAT, CDR2 FQNNGV. The length of the CDR3 is 14 residues. Trimming cost V 0 bases and J 1 base, with 7 bases left between them. CDR3: CASSLDRISYEQYF. DNA of the CDR3: TGTGCCAGCAGCTTAGACCGAATTTCCTACGAGCAGTACTTC.

V usage is TRBV6-1 and J usage is TRBJ1-2; D is unresolved. The V gene's germline CDR1 is MNHNS and CDR2 SASEGT. This CDR3 is 13 amino acids long. Trimming stripped 8 bases from V and 4 bases from J, with 14 bases between. CDR3 amino acids: CASVQETVYGYTF. CDR3 in DNA: TGTGCCAGCGTCCAGGAAACGGTCTATGGCTACACCTTC.

The rearrangement links TRBV4-1 to TRBJ1-5; D is ambiguous. With 5 bases removed from V and 7 bases from J, the gap between germline ends came to 18 bases. Germline CDR1 MGHRA, CDR2 YSYEKL. The CDR3 is 15 residues long. The CDR3 is CASSEVLGVGQPQHF. CDR3 DNA sequence: TGCGCCAGCAGCGAAGTACTCGGGGTAGGGCAGCCCCAGCATTTT.

V gene TRBV28 combines with J gene TRBJ2-3; the match to TRBD2 covers 15 bases. CDR1 is MDHEN, CDR2 SYDVKM, per germline. Unmatched junction bases numbered 8, after V lost 6 bases and J lost 1 base. The CDR3 totals 18 residues. The CDR3 loop is CASSTGLAGGPRTDTQYF. As DNA, the CDR3 is TGTGCCAGCAGCACAGGACTAGCGGGGGGGCCGCGCACAGATACGCAGTATTTT. Supplemented by reference TRBV28 and TRBJ2-3, the full variable domain reads DVKVTQSSRYLVKRTGEKVFLECVQDMDHENMFWYRQDPGLGLRLIYFSYDVKMKEKGDIPEGYSVSREKKERFSLILESASTNQTSMYLCASSTGLAGGPRTDTQYFGPGTRLTVL.

This rearrangement joins TRBV6-1 to TRBJ1-6, with 7 bases lining up with TRBD1. V lost 6 bases, J lost 9 bases, and 11 bases stayed unmatched. The germline CDR1 and CDR2 sequences are MNHNS and SASEGT. This CDR3 has 15 residues. The CDR3 here is CASRENRGGGSPLHF. Here the CDR3 DNA reads TGTGCCAGCAGGGAAAACAGGGGTGGAGGTTCACCCCTCCACTTT.

The chain uses TRBV30 and TRBJ2-3; D may be TRBD2 (5 bases). Germline CDR1 and CDR2: GTSNPN and SVGIG (reference sequence). V lost 1 base, J lost 4 bases, and 6 bases lay in between. The CDR3 is 12 amino acids. CDR3: CAWSDGADTQYF. DNA of the CDR3: TGTGCCTGGAGTGACGGGGCAGATACGCAGTATTTT.

This clone was counted once. For the CDR3, the DNA is TGTGCCACCTCGCCGGGACAGGGGACCGGGGAGCTGTTTTTT. Translating it yields CATSPGQGTGELFF. The chain couples TRBV27 to TRBJ2-2; 10 bases are shared with TRBD1. Germline lookup yields CDR1 MNHEY and CDR2 SMNVEV (reference sequence). V lost 10 bases to trimming and J lost 5 bases; unmatched junction nucleotides: 7. The CDR3 totals 14 residues.

V and J are TRBV2 and TRBJ2-1; D is uncertain. Germline CDR1 SNHLY, CDR2 FYNNEI. V lost 4 bases and J 8 bases, leaving 18 bases between the germline ends. This CDR3 contains 15 residues. CDR3 sequence (DNA): TGTGCCAGCAGTGGAGTCACACGGATTGGGGATGAGCAGTTCTTC. This gives the protein CASSGVTRIGDEQFF.

The V and J genes are TRBV6-5 and TRBJ2-4; a weak D match, TRBD1 (6 bases). The CDR3 spans 12 residues. The germline CDR1 and CDR2 sequences are MNHEY and SVGAGI. Deletions cut 4 bases from V and 6 bases from J, with 7 bases between. CDR3 amino acids: CASSLDRNIQYF. Here the CDR3 DNA reads TGTGCCAGCAGTTTGGACAGAAACATTCAGTACTTC.

CDR3 coding DNA: TGCGCCAGCAGCGCCTTACTAGGCCGCAATGAGCAGTTCTTC. Its protein is CASSALLGRNEQFF. The V and J genes are TRBV10-1 and TRBJ2-1; maybe TRBD2 (5 bases). Trimming left V 6 bases short and J 6 bases short, with 15 bases between. CDR3 length equals 14 residues. Germline V gene sequence: CDR1 WNHNN, CDR2 SYGVQD (reference sequence).

The chain carries TRBV7-2 and TRBJ2-2, with 7 bases matching TRBD1. The CDR3 is 15 residues long. Germline lookup yields CDR1 SGHTA and CDR2 FQGNSA. V lost 3 bases to trimming and J lost 1 base; unmatched junction nucleotides: 2. This chain's CDR3 is CASSLTGRNTGELFF. CDR3 nucleotide sequence: TGTGCCAGCAGCTTGACAGGGCGGAACACCGGGGAGCTGTTTTTT.